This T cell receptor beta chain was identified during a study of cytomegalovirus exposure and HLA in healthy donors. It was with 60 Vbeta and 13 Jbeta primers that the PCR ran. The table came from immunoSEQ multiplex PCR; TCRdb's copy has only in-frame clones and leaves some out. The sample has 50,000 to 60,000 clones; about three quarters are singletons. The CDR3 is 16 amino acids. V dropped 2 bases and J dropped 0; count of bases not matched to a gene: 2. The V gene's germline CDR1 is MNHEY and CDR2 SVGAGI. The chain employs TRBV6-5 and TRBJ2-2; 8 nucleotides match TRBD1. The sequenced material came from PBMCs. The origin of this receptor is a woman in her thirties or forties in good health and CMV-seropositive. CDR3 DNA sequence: TGTGCCAGCAGTTACCTGGGACAGGCGAACACCGGGGAGCTGTTTTTT. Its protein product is CASSYLGQANTGELFF.